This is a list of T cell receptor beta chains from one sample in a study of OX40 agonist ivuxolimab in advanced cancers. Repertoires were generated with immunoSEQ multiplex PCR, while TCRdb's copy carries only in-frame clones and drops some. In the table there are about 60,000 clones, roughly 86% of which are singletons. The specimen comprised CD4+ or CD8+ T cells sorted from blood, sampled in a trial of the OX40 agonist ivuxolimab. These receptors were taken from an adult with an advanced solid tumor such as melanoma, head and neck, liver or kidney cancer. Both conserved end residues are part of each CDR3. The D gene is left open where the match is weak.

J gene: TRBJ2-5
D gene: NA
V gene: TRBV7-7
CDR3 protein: CASSLDLQRETQYF
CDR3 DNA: TGTGCTAGCAGCTTAGATCTTCAGCGAGAGACCCAGTACTTC

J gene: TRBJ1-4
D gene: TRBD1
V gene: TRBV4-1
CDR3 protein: CASSQGDRKAEKLFF
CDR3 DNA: TGCGCCAGCAGCCAAGGGGACAGGAAGGCTGAAAAACTGTTTTTT

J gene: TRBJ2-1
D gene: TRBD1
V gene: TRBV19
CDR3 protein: CASSRGTGGYNEQFF
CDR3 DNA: TGTGCCAGTAGTAGAGGGACAGGGGGCTACAATGAGCAGTTCTTC

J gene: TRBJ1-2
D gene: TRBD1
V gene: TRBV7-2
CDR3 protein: CAFSTGGPTNYGYTF
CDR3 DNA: TGTGCCTTCTCGACAGGGGGTCCCACTAACTATGGCTACACCTTC

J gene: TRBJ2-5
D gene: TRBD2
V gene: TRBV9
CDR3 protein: CASSPGLAGGYETQYF
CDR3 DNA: TGTGCCAGCAGCCCAGGACTAGCGGGAGGGTACGAGACCCAGTACTTC

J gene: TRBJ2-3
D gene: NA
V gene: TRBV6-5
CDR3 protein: CASSNGVTQYF
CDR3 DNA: TGTGCCAGCAGTAATGGGGTTACGCAGTATTTT

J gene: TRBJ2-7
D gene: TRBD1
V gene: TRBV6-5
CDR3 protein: CASRTTGSEQYF
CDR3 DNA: TGTGCCAGCAGGACGACAGGGTCCGAGCAGTACTTC

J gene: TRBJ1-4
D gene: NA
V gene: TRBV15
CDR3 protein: CATSRAGTFSEKLFF
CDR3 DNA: TGTGCCACCAGCAGAGCAGGGACATTCTCTGAAAAACTGTTTTTT

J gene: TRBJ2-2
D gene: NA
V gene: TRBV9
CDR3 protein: CASRQIGPTGELFF
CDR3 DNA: TGTGCCAGCAGACAGATAGGGCCAACCGGGGAGCTGTTTTTT

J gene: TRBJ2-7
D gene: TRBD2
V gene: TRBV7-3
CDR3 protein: CASSLGREDEQYF
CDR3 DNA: TGTGCCAGCAGCTTGGGGCGGGAGGACGAGCAGTACTTC

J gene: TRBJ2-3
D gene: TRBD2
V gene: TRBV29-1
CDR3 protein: CSVGASGKDTQYF
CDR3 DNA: TGCAGCGTTGGGGCTAGCGGGAAGGATACGCAGTATTTT

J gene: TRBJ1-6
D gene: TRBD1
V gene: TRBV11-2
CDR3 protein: CASSEQGAHSPLHF
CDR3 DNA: TGTGCCAGCAGCGAACAGGGGGCGCATTCACCCCTCCACTTT

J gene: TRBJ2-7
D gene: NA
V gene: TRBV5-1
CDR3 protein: CASSYSVDEQYF
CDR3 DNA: TGCGCCAGCAGCTACTCAGTAGACGAGCAGTACTTC

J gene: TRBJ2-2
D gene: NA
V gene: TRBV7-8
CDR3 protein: CASSLTVGVNPGELFF
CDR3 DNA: TGTGCCAGCAGCTTAACAGTGGGGGTTAATCCCGGGGAGCTGTTTTTT

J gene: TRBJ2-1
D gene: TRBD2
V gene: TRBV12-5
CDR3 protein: CASGLTGAGGGEQFF
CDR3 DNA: TGTGCTAGTGGTTTGACTGGAGCGGGAGGTGGTGAGCAGTTCTTC

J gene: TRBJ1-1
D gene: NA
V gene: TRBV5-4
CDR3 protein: CASSLFSYTEAFF
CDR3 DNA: TGTGCCAGCAGCTTGTTTTCGTACACTGAAGCTTTCTTT

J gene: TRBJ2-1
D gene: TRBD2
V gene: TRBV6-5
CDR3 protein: CASSQGTSLDEQFF
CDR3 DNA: TGTGCCAGCAGTCAAGGGACTAGCTTGGATGAGCAGTTCTTC

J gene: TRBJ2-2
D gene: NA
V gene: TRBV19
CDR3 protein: CASSIPRNTGELFF
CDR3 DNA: TGTGCCAGTAGTATTCCACGGAACACCGGGGAGCTGTTTTTT

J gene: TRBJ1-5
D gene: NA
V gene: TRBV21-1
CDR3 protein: CASSQEGCGNQPQHF
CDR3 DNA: TGTGCCAGCAGCCAGGAGGGGTGCGGCAATCAGCCCCAGCATTTT

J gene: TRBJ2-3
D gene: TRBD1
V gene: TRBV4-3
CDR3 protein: CASSRETGNTQYF
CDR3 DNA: TGCGCCAGCAGCCGGGAGACAGGGAATACGCAGTATTTT

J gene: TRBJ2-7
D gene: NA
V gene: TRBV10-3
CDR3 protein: CAISEGPFHEQYF
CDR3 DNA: TGTGCCATCAGTGAGGGGCCGTTCCACGAGCAGTACTTC

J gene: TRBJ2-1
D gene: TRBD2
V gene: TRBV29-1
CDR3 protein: CSVQPGLGSNEQFF
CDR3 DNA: TGCAGCGTACAACCGGGACTAGGCTCCAATGAGCAGTTCTTC

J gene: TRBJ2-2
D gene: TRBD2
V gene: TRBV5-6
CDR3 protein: CASSLGLAENTGELFF
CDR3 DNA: TGTGCCAGCAGCTTGGGGCTAGCGGAGAACACCGGGGAGCTGTTTTTT

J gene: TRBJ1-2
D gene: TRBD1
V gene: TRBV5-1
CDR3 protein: CASSSGRGLGYGYTF
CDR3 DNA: TGCGCCAGCAGCTCCGGGAGGGGGCTAGGCTATGGCTACACCTTC

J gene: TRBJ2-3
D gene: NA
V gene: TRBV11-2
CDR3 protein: CASSFRGGTSTDTQYF
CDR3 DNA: TGTGCCAGCAGCTTCCGGGGCGGGACTAGCACAGATACGCAGTATTTT

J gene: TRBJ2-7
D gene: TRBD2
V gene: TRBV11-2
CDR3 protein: CASSSLAGGNEQYF
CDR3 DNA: TGTGCCAGCAGCTCACTAGCGGGAGGGAACGAGCAGTACTTC

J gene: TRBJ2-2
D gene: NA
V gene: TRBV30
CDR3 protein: CAWSGDLTGELFF
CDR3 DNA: TGTGCCTGGAGTGGCGACCTCACCGGGGAGCTGTTTTTT